The rows below give T cell receptor beta chains drawn from one sample of a study of TIL therapy for anti-PD-1-resistant metastatic lung cancer. Profiled with immunoSEQ multiplex PCR; TCRdb holds only in-frame clones, not every one. The sample carries approximately 50,000 clones, over 75% recorded once. The input for sequencing was blood, taken at baseline. These receptors all come from a person between 30 and 79 years old with non-small cell lung cancer. The conserved cysteine and the conserved F or W are not part of the CDR3 here. Size tells how often a clone was seen (once, few, many) or the class of an expanded clone, and some rows leave it out.

j_call: TRBJ1-2; clone_size: NA; v_call: TRBV6-5; cdr3_aa: ASSYSLERVGYT
j_call: TRBJ1-3; clone_size: NA; v_call: TRBV10-3; cdr3_aa: AISATGPSDTIY
j_call: TRBJ1-4; clone_size: NA; v_call: TRBV5-4; cdr3_aa: ASSSDRGGHEKLF
j_call: TRBJ2-5; clone_size: NA; v_call: TRBV27; cdr3_aa: ASSFKTQETQY
j_call: TRBJ2-5; clone_size: NA; v_call: TRBV18; cdr3_aa: ASSPGLQETQY
j_call: TRBJ2-7; clone_size: NA; v_call: TRBV6-5; cdr3_aa: ASRSYGTGRDEQY
j_call: TRBJ2-7; clone_size: few; v_call: TRBV2; cdr3_aa: AILGGEGSEQY
j_call: TRBJ1-2; clone_size: NA; v_call: TRBV6-5; cdr3_aa: ASRVTGQGDGYT
j_call: TRBJ2-5; clone_size: once; v_call: TRBV5-6; cdr3_aa: ASHTTGKIQETQY
j_call: TRBJ2-7; clone_size: few; v_call: TRBV7-8; cdr3_aa: ASSPRLSGAQY
j_call: TRBJ2-3; clone_size: NA; v_call: TRBV2; cdr3_aa: ASSASWTEGTDTQY
j_call: TRBJ2-3; clone_size: NA; v_call: TRBV10-3; cdr3_aa: AISESNGDTQY
j_call: TRBJ2-1; clone_size: NA; v_call: TRBV2; cdr3_aa: ASRGFAYNEQF
j_call: TRBJ2-7; clone_size: NA; v_call: TRBV3-1/TRBV3-2; cdr3_aa: ASSQTGGGEQY
j_call: TRBJ1-2; clone_size: NA; v_call: TRBV11-1; cdr3_aa: ASTPGAHRGPDGYT
j_call: TRBJ2-2; clone_size: NA; v_call: TRBV4-2; cdr3_aa: ASSQEVLDAGELF
j_call: TRBJ2-5; clone_size: NA; v_call: TRBV2; cdr3_aa: ASSLTRKEETQY
j_call: TRBJ2-2; clone_size: NA; v_call: TRBV9; cdr3_aa: ASSSRTSGRFGTGELF
j_call: TRBJ2-3; clone_size: NA; v_call: TRBV7-3; cdr3_aa: ASSSLDGRDTQY
j_call: TRBJ2-1; clone_size: NA; v_call: TRBV7-3; cdr3_aa: ASSLAGTGGNEQF
j_call: TRBJ2-7; clone_size: NA; v_call: TRBV13; cdr3_aa: ASSLLMVSYEQY
j_call: TRBJ1-4; clone_size: NA; v_call: TRBV28; cdr3_aa: ASSPTIMDRGNEKLF
j_call: TRBJ2-1; clone_size: NA; v_call: TRBV4-2; cdr3_aa: ASSRETGSTYNEQF
j_call: TRBJ1-4; clone_size: NA; v_call: TRBV9; cdr3_aa: ASSSQDRPSEKLF
j_call: TRBJ2-2; clone_size: NA; v_call: TRBV7-2; cdr3_aa: ASSLAGTAGGELF
j_call: TRBJ2-7; clone_size: once; v_call: TRBV6-5; cdr3_aa: ASSYRGGRNNEQY
j_call: TRBJ1-1; clone_size: NA; v_call: TRBV25-1; cdr3_aa: ASSEFGANTEAF
j_call: TRBJ2-3; clone_size: NA; v_call: TRBV5-1; cdr3_aa: ASSSSGTSSTDTQY
j_call: TRBJ2-1; clone_size: NA; v_call: TRBV9; cdr3_aa: ASSPRGEAGPYNEQF
j_call: TRBJ2-5; clone_size: NA; v_call: TRBV9; cdr3_aa: ASSTVAGGSRNSETQY
j_call: TRBJ2-3; clone_size: many; v_call: TRBV2; cdr3_aa: ASSSGGATDTQY
j_call: TRBJ1-2; clone_size: once; v_call: TRBV5-4; cdr3_aa: ASSFGQNYGYT
j_call: TRBJ2-5; clone_size: NA; v_call: TRBV7-9; cdr3_aa: ASSSTYPSGQGLQETQY